A single sample gave rise to the 19 T cell receptor beta chains below, sequenced in a study of blood T cell repertoires in COVID-19. Sequencing was performed with immunoSEQ multiplex PCR; in TCRdb, only in-frame clones are kept and a portion is missing. The sample includes approximately 280,000 clones, about 85% of them seen just once. Specimen: PBMCs or T cells enriched from blood (not recorded which). These receptors were collected from a woman aged 50 to 60 who had recovered from COVID-19.

The chain joins TRBV7-9 to TRBJ2-3; 7 bases line up with TRBD2. After removal of 5 bases from V and 6 bases from J, the junction contained 17 bases not matched to a gene. Germline assignment: CDR1 SEHNR and CDR2 FQNEAQ (reference sequence). This CDR3 is built from 17 residues. DNA for the CDR3: TGTGCCAGCAGCCCAATTTCCCTAGCGAGGGGAGGGGATACGCAGTATTTT. It is translated as CASSPISLARGGDTQYF.

This rearrangement joins TRBV18 to TRBJ1-1, with D tentatively TRBD1 (6 bases). Germline V gene lookup returns CDR1 KGHSH and CDR2 LQKENI. Trimming pared 2 bases from V and 1 base from J, leaving 11 bases between. This CDR3 region has 15 residues. The CDR3 bases are TGTGCCAGCTCACCATTGCAGGGGCAGAACACTGAAGCTTTCTTT. This codes for CASSPLQGQNTEAFF.

The chain couples TRBV19 to TRBJ1-1, with no clear D. Germline V lookup: CDR1 LNHDA, CDR2 SQIVND (reference sequence). The CDR3 extends over 12 amino acids. V gave up 6 bases and J gave up 8 bases, with 13 bases separating them. CDR3 DNA sequence: TGTGCCAGTAGCGCGGGCGGTCGAGAAGCTTTCTTT. Residues: CASSAGGREAFF.

This rearrangement joins TRBV9 to TRBJ1-4; TRBD1 agrees at 10 bases. Germline lookup yields CDR1 SGDLS and CDR2 YYNGEE. The CDR3 is made up of 15 amino acids. V shed 4 bases and J 7 bases; nucleotides not matched to a gene: 7. The CDR3 DNA reads as TGTGCCAGCAGCCCAGCGGGACAGGGGTTTGAAAAACTGTTTTTT. Translation gives CASSPAGQGFEKLFF.

The chain employs TRBV30 and TRBJ1-4; 7 bases map to TRBD1. Germline V gives CDR1 GTSNPN, CDR2 SVGIG (reference sequence). The V and J ends lost 7 bases and 1 base, in that order; junction bases with no gene match: 6. The CDR3 has 14 amino acids. The CDR3 bases are TGTGCCTCAGACAGGGTTCTAACTAATGAAAAACTGTTTTTT. Translation: CASDRVLTNEKLFF.

The genes are TRBV19 and TRBJ2-3, with 8 bases aligning to TRBD1. Looked up from germline, CDR1 is LNHDA and CDR2 is SQIVND (reference sequence). The CDR3 has 14 amino acids. The trim removed 6 bases at V and 1 base at J, leaving 3 bases unmatched. The CDR3 DNA sequence: TGTGCCAGTAGATCGGGACAGGGCACAGATACGCAGTATTTT. Translated: CASRSGQGTDTQYF.

The chain joins TRBV7-3 to TRBJ2-3; 7 positions match TRBD2. This CDR3 is 15 amino acids long. V lost 5 bases, J lost 4 bases, and 9 bases stayed unmatched. CDR1 is SGHTA and CDR2 is FQGTGA in the germline V gene. CDR3 in DNA: TGTGCCAGCAGCCGAGGACTAGGGTGGCCAGATACGCAGTATTTT. Protein product: CASSRGLGWPDTQYF.

V and J are TRBV7-9 and TRBJ2-1; tentatively, D is TRBD2 (6 bases). CDR1 SEHNR and CDR2 FQNEAQ come from the germline V gene (reference sequence). CDR3 size: 16 residues. Trimming left V 2 bases short and J 0 bases short, with 11 bases between. The CDR3 loop reads CASSLSGGSSYNEQFF. The CDR3 DNA follows: TGTGCCAGCAGCTTATCCGGGGGTAGCTCCTACAATGAGCAGTTCTTC.

The V gene is TRBV19, the J gene TRBJ2-1; TRBD1 matches at 11 bases. The CDR3 runs 16 residues. Germline values: CDR1 LNHDA, CDR2 SQIVND (reference sequence). J lost 0 bases, V lost 9 bases, and 7 bases had no gene match. The CDR3 DNA is TGTGCCAGCCGGGACAGGGGGTATAACTCCTACAATGAGCAGTTCTTC. This sequence encodes CASRDRGYNSYNEQFF.

The CDR3 sequence: CASRPWTANSNQPQHF. CDR3 in DNA: TGTGCCAGCAGACCGTGGACAGCTAATAGCAATCAGCCCCAGCATTTT. The genes are TRBV28 and TRBJ1-5, with D tentatively TRBD1 (6 bases). The CDR3 length is 16 residues. Germline lookup yields CDR1 MDHEN and CDR2 SYDVKM. V was cut by 6 bases and J by 0 bases, with 15 bases left in between.

The chain recombines TRBV4-1 with TRBJ1-1; a possible D gene is TRBD1 (5 bases). CDR1 is MGHRA and CDR2 is YSYEKL in the germline V gene. This CDR3 has 15 residues. Trimming stripped 0 bases from V and 4 bases from J, with 12 bases between. CDR3 DNA: TGCGCCAGCAGCCAAGATAAACTCGGGGGCACTGAAGCTTTCTTT. Residues: CASSQDKLGGTEAFF.

The chain couples TRBV4-1 to TRBJ1-2; 8 bases map to TRBD1. CDR1 and CDR2 (germline): MGHRA, YSYEKL. J was trimmed by 0 bases and V by 3 bases; bases with no gene match: 9. This CDR3 is built from 17 residues. Here the CDR3 DNA reads TGCGCCAGCAGCCATCTTTTCCGACAGGGGTCTAACTATGGCTACACCTTC. This encodes CASSHLFRQGSNYGYTF.

The CDR3 sequence is CASSASETQYF. Written as DNA, the CDR3 is TGTGCCAGCAGTGCATCCGAGACCCAGTACTTC. The genes are TRBV2 and TRBJ2-5; the D is unclear. Per germline, CDR1 SNHLY and CDR2 FYNNEI. The germline V and J ends were trimmed by 4 bases and 5 bases, with 5 bases remaining between them. The CDR3 has 11 residues.

J is TRBJ1-6 and V is TRBV7-9; D gene ambiguous. CDR1 is SEHNR and CDR2 is FQNEAQ in the germline V gene (reference sequence). Trimming stripped 1 base from V and 15 bases from J, with 19 bases between. The CDR3 extends over 15 amino acids. This CDR3 is CASSLVGPGTTLLHF. The CDR3 nucleotides are TGTGCCAGCAGCTTAGTAGGCCCCGGAACGACTCTCCTCCACTTT.

The rearrangement uses TRBV2 and TRBJ1-2, with D tentatively TRBD1 (6 bases). In germline, CDR1 is SNHLY, CDR2 FYNNEI. V shed 5 bases and J shed 0 bases, with 13 bases lying between them. The CDR3 length is 15 residues. CDR3 residues: CASSPGTLSNYGYTF. The CDR3, as DNA: TGTGCCAGCAGTCCCGGGACACTTTCTAACTATGGCTACACCTTC.

This clone was found once. The chain combines TRBV18 with TRBJ1-3; D is undetermined. Germline V gives CDR1 KGHSH, CDR2 LQKENI. The length of the CDR3 is 14 residues. V was trimmed by 5 bases and J by 3 bases, leaving 11 bases between them. CDR3 sequence: CASSMSGNGNTIYF. DNA for the CDR3: TGTGCCAGCTCAATGTCGGGGAATGGAAACACCATATATTTT.

This chain joins TRBV5-6 and TRBJ1-2; 7 bases fit TRBD1. Germline CDR1 reads SGHDT; CDR2 reads YYEEEE. The junction had 7 bases not matched to a gene; V was cut back by 3 bases and J by 5 bases. The length of the CDR3 is 14 residues. CDR3 loop: CASSYGQVDYGYTF. DNA for the CDR3: TGTGCCAGCAGCTACGGACAGGTCGATTATGGCTACACCTTC.

The V gene is TRBV30, the J gene TRBJ1-4; 7 positions agree with TRBD1. Per germline, CDR1 GTSNPN and CDR2 SVGIG (reference sequence). The CDR3 has 12 amino acids. Trimming at V came to 4 bases and at J to 4 bases, leaving 0 bases not matched to a gene. The CDR3 coding sequence is TGTGCCTGGACAGGGGGTAATGAAAAACTGTTTTTT. It codes for CAWTGGNEKLFF.

The chain carries TRBV2 and TRBJ1-6, with no clear D. V was shortened by 6 bases and J by 9 bases, with 15 bases between the two germline ends. Germline V lookup: CDR1 SNHLY, CDR2 FYNNEI. This CDR3 region has 14 residues. The CDR3 DNA is TGTGCCAGCAGGGAGGGCCCCGCAGGTTCACCCCTCCACTTT. It specifies CASREGPAGSPLHF.